Below, one TCR beta chain is given with its context. Its antigen is as yet unknown. These data belong to a study of T cell responses to AZD1222 COVID-19 vaccine. On the study more broadly: Pooling covered second doses at about 4 or about 12 weeks.

TCRdb keeps only in-frame clones here, not all; method: immunoSEQ multiplex PCR. This table has some 140,000 clones, over 90% appearing once. General observations from the study: Only a handful of AZD1222 recipients, six or seven in all, had baseline seropositivity. Repertoire sampling occurred only after the peak T cell response. The donor group comprised mostly white British people and more females; the analysis possibly underestimated clonal diversity.

This sample comprised peripheral blood, obtained on day 0 of AZD1222 vaccination. The TCR comes from an adult in good health.

In DNA form, the CDR3 reads TGTGCCAGCAGCGTGTTCATGGACACTGAAGCTTTCTTT. Amino acids: CASSVFMDTEAFF. The chain recombines TRBV9 with TRBJ1-1; the D is unclear. This CDR3 has 13 amino acids. Between the trimmed V and J ends, which lost 2 bases and 3 bases, there was a span of 8 bases. CDR1 SGDLS and CDR2 YYNGEE come from the germline V gene.